This T cell receptor beta chain came from a study of long-term antiretroviral therapy in people with HIV. Findings of the study overall: Clones that had undergone expansion before ART prevailed in the repertoire throughout all time points. An increase in diversity followed ART, yet levels stayed below transplant donor controls. Repertoires looked antigen-experienced, with only a slight naive shift after ART.

Ahead of DNA extraction, samples held about 0.95-10 million cryopreserved PBMC each. immunoSEQ v3.0 was run at survey level. Sequenced by immunoSEQ multiplex PCR; TCRdb stores in-frame clones only, minus some. The sample contains 20,000 to 25,000 clones, around 87% of which appear only once. Comments on this clone: Its specificity is not known.

The germline V gene encodes CDR1 SGHNT and CDR2 YYREEE (reference sequence). The J segment lost 0 bases and the V segment lost 4 bases, leaving 2 bases of the junction unmatched. CDR3 length: 15 residues. Sequencing used unsorted PBMCs, obtained around 2.7 years after starting antiretroviral therapy. The sequence came from a woman aged 45 to 65 with HIV. The gene calls are TRBV5-4 and TRBJ2-1; 9 nucleotides line up with TRBD2. CDR3 in amino acids: CASSLSGSSYNEQFF. In DNA, the CDR3 is TGTGCCAGCAGCCTTAGCGGGAGCTCCTACAATGAGCAGTTCTTC.